Below, 28 T cell receptor beta chains from the same sample are listed, as sequenced in a study of HIV-infected patients and healthy controls. The repertoire came from unfractionated whole blood and reflected all unsorted peripheral T cells. cDNA was made from 400 to 500 ng RNA using alpha and beta constant primers. Using multiplexing indices, alpha and beta chain libraries were generated apart by chain-specific third strand synthesis. MiXCR, run by TCRdb on the 5' RACE reads, gives a single entry per CDR3 protein. Among tens of thousands of distinct CDR3 sequences listed, 8.5% were seen once. The sequencing sample was made of blood. These receptors were collected from an adult in good health.

This clonotype has a count of ten or more. The rearrangement links TRBV6-2 or TRBV6-3 to TRBJ2-3; perhaps TRBD1 as D (5 bases). Germline V gene sequence: CDR1 MNHEY, CDR2 SVGEGT. The germline V and J ends were trimmed by 10 bases and 4 bases, with 18 bases remaining between them. This CDR3 has 14 residues. As DNA, the CDR3 is TGTGCCACCATGACAGTTCTAAAATCAGATACGCAGTATTTT. Its protein product is CATMTVLKSDTQYF.

This clonotype was observed many times. The rearrangement links TRBV25-1 to TRBJ2-1; 7 bases agree with TRBD2. The CDR3 extends over 16 amino acids. CDR1 and CDR2 from the germline V gene are MGHDK and SYGVNS. V gave up 5 bases and J gave up 8 bases; unmatched junction bases: 15. In DNA form, the CDR3 reads TGTGCCAGCAGTTCCCAGCTAGCGGTCCCTAGGCATGAGCAGTTCTTC. Translation gives CASSSQLAVPRHEQFF. Together with reference TRBV25-1 and TRBJ2-1, the CDR3 gives the full variable domain: EADIYQTPRYLVIGTGKKITLECSQTMGHDKMYWYQQDPGMELHLIHYSYGVNSTEKGDLSSESTVSRIRTEHFPLTLESARPSHTSQYLCASSSQLAVPRHEQFFGPGTRLTVL.

Only a few counts were recorded for this clonotype. The chain is built from TRBV12-3 or TRBV12-4 and TRBJ1-2; no clear D. The CDR3 consists of 14 residues. The V end lost 8 bases, the J end lost 3 bases, and 16 bases lay between the germline ends. CDR3 in amino acids: CASAKTGIDYGYTF. CDR3 sequence (DNA): TGTGCCAGCGCTAAAACTGGGATAGACTATGGCTACACCTTC.

This clonotype was seen repeatedly, ten times or more. The chain carries TRBV20-1 and TRBJ2-7; D ambiguous. Between the trimmed V and J ends, which lost 5 bases and 3 bases, there was a span of 23 bases. The CDR3 consists of 16 residues. Germline values: CDR1 DFQATT, CDR2 SNEGSKA (reference sequence). The DNA for the CDR3 is TGCAGTGCTCACGTCCCGGGTACAGCAAGGATCTACGAGCAGTACTTC. Amino acids: CSAHVPGTARIYEQYF.

This clonotype came up many times. V and J are TRBV6-4 and TRBJ1-1; TRBD1 might be the D (5 bases). V was clipped by 6 bases and J by 4 bases, with 18 bases between them. CDR3 length equals 15 residues. Germline CDR1 reads MRHNA; CDR2 reads SNTAGT. The CDR3 loop reads CASSPSGVRGTEAFF. The CDR3 DNA is TGTGCCAGCAGCCCCTCGGGGGTGAGGGGCACTGAAGCTTTCTTT.

This clonotype came up a few times. The rearrangement uses TRBV6-5 and TRBJ1-3, with D perhaps matching TRBD1 (5 bases). V was trimmed by 0 bases and J by 3 bases, leaving 30 bases between them. Germline values: CDR1 MNHEY, CDR2 SVGAGI. The CDR3 length is 22 residues. CDR3 residues: CASSYSRVPTEGNPIVGNTIYF. The CDR3 DNA follows: TGTGCCAGCAGTTACTCTCGGGTCCCGACAGAAGGAAACCCGATAGTTGGAAACACCATATATTTT.

This clonotype was found a few times. The CDR3 here is CASSPGDASTDTQYF. CDR3 in DNA: TGTGCCAGCAGTCCGGGGGACGCTAGCACAGATACGCAGTATTTT. The genes are TRBV6-6 and TRBJ2-3; perhaps TRBD2 as D (6 bases). Trimming cost V 5 bases and J 0 bases, with 12 bases left between them. This CDR3 contains 15 residues. Germline values: CDR1 MNHNY, CDR2 SVGAGI (reference sequence).

This clonotype was seen repeatedly, ten times or more. This sequence joins TRBV20-1 and TRBJ1-5; D not resolved. The ends were cut back, 1 base at V and 5 bases at J, with 9 bases in the middle. CDR1 and CDR2 from the germline V gene are DFQATT and SNEGSKA (reference sequence). The CDR3 contains 13 residues. For the CDR3, the DNA is TGCAGTGCTAGAGCGGCCGGGGATCAGCCCCAGCATTTT. Residues: CSARAAGDQPQHF.

Many counts were recorded for this clonotype. This rearrangement joins TRBV6-5 to TRBJ2-3; D is ambiguous. With 6 bases removed from V and 6 bases from J, the gap between germline ends came to 7 bases. Germline V gene sequence: CDR1 MNHEY, CDR2 SVGAGI. This CDR3 is built from 11 residues. Written as DNA, the CDR3 is TGTGCCAGCAGGGAAGGGGATACGCAGTATTTT. Protein sequence: CASREGDTQYF.

This clonotype was counted at least ten times. The chain couples TRBV11-2 to TRBJ1-1, with unresolved D. Germline V gene sequence: CDR1 SGHAT, CDR2 FQNNGV. Trimming shortened V by 0 bases and J by 8 bases, and 13 bases separated the two germline ends. The CDR3 contains 14 residues. The CDR3 sequence: CASSLDLWQGEAFF. CDR3 nucleotides: TGTGCCAGCAGCTTAGACTTGTGGCAAGGCGAAGCTTTCTTT. The entire variable domain, with the rest obtained from reference TRBV11-2 and TRBJ1-1, is as follows: EAGVAQSPRYKIIEKRQSVAFWCNPISGHATLYWYQQILGQGPKLLIQFQNNGVVDDSQLPKDRFSAERLKGVDSTLKIQPAKLEDSAVYLCASSLDLWQGEAFFGQGTRLTVV.

This clonotype appeared many times. V usage is TRBV6-2 or TRBV6-3 and J usage is TRBJ2-5, with D uncertain. This CDR3 spans 13 amino acids. V was shortened by 4 bases and J by 4 bases, with 10 bases between the two germline ends. CDR1 and CDR2 (germline): MNHEY, SVGEGT. The CDR3 nucleotides read TGTGCCAGCAGTTCGGGCTCCCCAGAGACCCAGTACTTC. It specifies CASSSGSPETQYF.

This clonotype was observed at least ten times. The chain carries TRBV12-5 and TRBJ1-2; perhaps TRBD1 as D (5 bases). This CDR3 spans 15 amino acids. The V gene lost 7 bases and the J gene lost 3 bases, with 18 bases spanning the gap. Per germline, CDR1 LGHNT and CDR2 FRNRAP. The CDR3 sequence is CASVGLGRADYGYTF. CDR3 DNA sequence: TGTGCTAGTGTGGGTCTGGGCAGGGCGGACTATGGCTACACCTTC.

The chain carries TRBV12-3 or TRBV12-4 and TRBJ2-7; D is uncertain. V lost 6 bases to trimming and J lost 1 base, with 10 bases between them. CDR3 length: 13 residues. The CDR3 reads CASRFAVSYEQYF. The DNA for the CDR3 is TGTGCCAGCAGGTTCGCGGTTTCCTACGAGCAGTACTTC.

This clonotype was picked up many times. The genes are TRBV5-5 and TRBJ2-3; 8 bases fit TRBD2. This CDR3 comprises 16 residues. Germline V gene sequence: CDR1 SGHKS, CDR2 YYEKEE (reference sequence). After removal of 0 bases from V and 6 bases from J, the junction contained 9 bases not matched to a gene. Written as DNA, the CDR3 is TGTGCCAGCAGCTTGGGGACTAGCAGGGGAACGGATACGCAGTATTTT. Translating gives CASSLGTSRGTDTQYF.

There are many counts of this clonotype. The chain has TRBV5-1 and TRBJ2-2, with no clear D. The CDR3 covers 14 residues. Germline V gives CDR1 SGHRS, CDR2 YFSETQ. Between the trimmed V and J ends, which lost 0 bases and 8 bases, there was a span of 11 bases. In DNA form, the CDR3 reads TGCGCCAGCAGCTTGGGACATCCTGGGGGGGAGCTGTTTTTT. Translating gives CASSLGHPGGELFF. The whole variable domain, filled in from reference TRBV5-1 and TRBJ2-2, reads KAGVTQTPRYLIKTRGQQVTLSCSPISGHRSVSWYQQTPGQGLQFLFEYFSETQRNKGNFPGRFSGRQFSNSRSEMNVSTLELGDSALYLCASSLGHPGGELFFGEGSRLTVL.

The sample holds a few counts of this clonotype. The gene calls are TRBV30 and TRBJ2-3; D assignment may be TRBD1 or TRBD2 (7 bases each). This CDR3 is built from 16 residues. The germline V gene encodes CDR1 GTSNPN and CDR2 SVGIG (reference sequence). Trimming cost V 5 bases and J 3 bases, with 21 bases left between them. CDR3 loop: CAWVRGGGTKTDTQYF. The CDR3 coding sequence is TGTGCCTGGGTCAGGGGGGGGGGGACCAAAACAGATACGCAGTATTTT.

The sample holds many counts of this clonotype. The chain couples TRBV19 to TRBJ2-7; D is tentatively TRBD1 or TRBD2 (5 bases each). Trimming pared 5 bases from V and 7 bases from J, leaving 6 bases between. Looked up from germline, CDR1 is LNHDA and CDR2 is SQIVND (reference sequence). The CDR3 consists of 10 residues. The CDR3 DNA is TGTGCCAGTAGTGGGGGAGAGCAGTACTTC. This sequence encodes CASSGGEQYF.

This clonotype was detected many times. The chain links TRBV12-3 or TRBV12-4 to TRBJ2-4, with 7 bases matching TRBD1. The CDR3 extends over 14 amino acids. V lost 6 bases, J lost 0 bases, and 2 bases stayed unmatched. The CDR3 DNA follows: TGTGCCAGCAGACGACAGGGAGCCAAAAACATTCAGTACTTC. Its translation is CASRRQGAKNIQYF.

In this sample, this clonotype turned up many times. The chain is built from TRBV3-1 and TRBJ1-6, with 8 bases fitting TRBD1. Looked up from germline, CDR1 is LGHDT and CDR2 is YNNKEL (reference sequence). The V gene end was trimmed by 2 bases and the J gene end by 9 bases; junction bases not matched to a gene: 3. The CDR3 is 14 residues long. The CDR3 region has the DNA TGTGCCAGCAGCCAAACAGGGGGGTCTTCACCCCTCCACTTT. Translated: CASSQTGGSSPLHF.

This clonotype was recorded many times. The chain employs TRBV3-1 and TRBJ1-6; D remains ambiguous. The CDR3 spans 16 residues. Germline V lookup: CDR1 LGHDT, CDR2 YNNKEL (reference sequence). V gave up 5 bases and J gave up 9 bases, with 20 bases separating them. The DNA of the CDR3 is TGTGCCAGCAGCTCAAGGGTTCCAGGCGTGGGTTCACCCCTCCACTTT. As protein: CASSSRVPGVGSPLHF.

This clonotype was observed many times. V and J are TRBV6-6 and TRBJ2-2; D remains unclear. Germline CDR1 reads MNHNY; CDR2 reads SVGAGI (reference sequence). There are 12 residues in the CDR3. Trimming pared 4 bases from V and 7 bases from J, leaving 7 bases between. The CDR3 DNA reads as TGTGCCAGCAGTTGGATTGACGGGGAGCTGTTTTTT. Translating it yields CASSWIDGELFF.

This clonotype has a count of ten or more. The CDR3 loop is CASRLNYPGANVLTF. Written as DNA, the CDR3 is TGTGCCAGCCGCCTGAACTACCCTGGGGCCAACGTCCTGACTTTC. The rearrangement uses TRBV11-2 and TRBJ2-6; no clear D. The CDR3 consists of 15 residues. Germline lookup yields CDR1 SGHAT and CDR2 FQNNGV. V was clipped by 8 bases and J by 2 bases, with 13 bases between them. Together with reference TRBV11-2 and TRBJ2-6, the CDR3 gives the full variable domain: EAGVAQSPRYKIIEKRQSVAFWCNPISGHATLYWYQQILGQGPKLLIQFQNNGVVDDSQLPKDRFSAERLKGVDSTLKIQPAKLEDSAVYLCASRLNYPGANVLTFGAGSRLTVL.

This chain connects TRBV7-2 to TRBJ2-5; 8 bases are shared with TRBD2. With 1 base clipped from V and 2 bases from J, the junction kept 6 bases outside the gene matches. The CDR3 is made up of 16 amino acids. Per the germline V gene, CDR1 is SGHTA and CDR2 is FQGNSA. CDR3 amino acids: CASSLEGTSVQETQYF. The CDR3 nucleotides read TGTGCCAGCAGCTTAGAGGGGACTAGTGTTCAAGAGACCCAGTACTTC.

This clonotype is termed medium-sized. The chain employs TRBV21-1 and TRBJ2-3; the table names TRBD2, a call not compared with the DNA. TRBV21-1 constitutes a pseudogene. The CDR3 is made up of 20 amino acids. CDR3: CASSNPGLAGAPIGTDTQYF. DNA for the CDR3: TGTGCCAGCAGCAATCCGGGACTAGCGGGGGCCCCCATAGGCACAGATACGCAGTATTTT.

This clonotype is labeled as medium-sized. The V and J genes are TRBV20-1 and TRBJ2-1, with D perhaps TRBD1 (5 bases). There are 14 residues in the CDR3. Germline V gene lookup returns CDR1 DFQATT and CDR2 SNEGSKA (reference sequence). V was clipped by 4 bases and J by 4 bases, with 14 bases between them. CDR3 loop: CSAKQGYEYNEQFF. The DNA of the CDR3 is TGCAGTGCTAAGCAGGGTTACGAGTACAATGAGCAGTTCTTC.

This clonotype was observed a handful of times. This sequence joins TRBV6-2 or TRBV6-3 and TRBJ1-5; 8 positions agree with TRBD1. The CDR3 is 20 residues long. After removal of 0 bases from V and 2 bases from J, the junction contained 15 bases not matched to a gene. Germline values: CDR1 MNHEY, CDR2 SVGEGT. The CDR3 nucleotides are TGTGCCAGCAGTTACTCGACAGGGGCGGGGGGGGCCGGAGGCAATCAGCCCCAGCATTTT. Translated, it gives CASSYSTGAGGAGGNQPQHF.

There are many counts of this clonotype. The chain links TRBV16 to TRBJ1-5; no firm D call. CDR1 is KGHSY and CDR2 is FQNENV in the germline V gene. V lost 2 bases, J lost 1 base, and 3 bases lay in between. CDR3 length: 13 amino acids. In nucleotides, the CDR3 is TGTGCCAGCAGCCAAGACAGCAATCAGCCCCAGCATTTT. It yields the protein CASSQDSNQPQHF.

In its sample, this clonotype was seen many times. V is TRBV7-2 and J is TRBJ1-1; D may be TRBD1 (6 bases). The germline V and J ends were trimmed by 2 bases and 5 bases, with 18 bases remaining between them. The germline V gene has CDR1 SGHTA and CDR2 FQGNSA. This CDR3 is 16 amino acids long. CDR3 protein: CASSLNSGRGGTEAFF. The CDR3 DNA reads TGTGCCAGCAGCTTAAATTCAGGCAGGGGAGGTACTGAAGCTTTCTTT. Full variable domain (remainder filled in from reference TRBV7-2 and TRBJ1-1): GAGVSQSPSNKVTEKGKDVELRCDPISGHTALYWYRQSLGQGLEFLIYFQGNSAPDKSGLPSDRFSAERTGGSVSTLTIQRTQQEDSAVYLCASSLNSGRGGTEAFFGQGTRLTVV.